Sequencing of this T cell receptor beta chain was carried out in a study of T cells in Graves' hyperthyroidism and ophthalmopathy. Study conclusions and caveats: Most thyroid clonotypes that were expanded above 0.001 also turned up in blood.

V was cut by 7 bases and J by 0 bases, with 4 bases left in between. The length of the CDR3 is 12 residues. Per germline, CDR1 MDHEN and CDR2 SYDVKM. In patients aged 18 to 65, hyperthyroidism was newly diagnosed, with duration under 2 months. Thyroid ultrasound and orbital computed tomography, with clinical symptoms and serum thyroxine and TRAb, informed diagnoses. RNA transcripts provided the source from which TCR beta CDR3 regions were amplified. The TCR CDR3 was amplified in a first-round RT-PCR using the HTBI primer set. One entry per CDR3 protein results from TCRdb running MiXCR on the multiplex PCR reads. The repertoire includes some 720,000 distinct CDR3 sequences, less than 20% of them detected once, and 8.4% sits in the top ten. This clonotype was seen only once. Its antigen is unidentified.

Source material: blood. The TCR originated in a man between 18 and 35 years old with Graves' hyperthyroidism. This sequence joins TRBV28 and TRBJ2-1; D gene ambiguous. CDR3 sequence: CASKSSYNEQFF. DNA of the CDR3: TGTGCCAGCAAAAGCTCCTACAATGAGCAGTTCTTC. Full variable domain (remainder filled in from reference TRBV28 and TRBJ2-1): DVKVTQSSRYLVKRTGEKVFLECVQDMDHENMFWYRQDPGLGLRLIYFSYDVKMKEKGDIPEGYSVSREKKERFSLILESASTNQTSMYLCASKSSYNEQFFGPGTRLTVL.